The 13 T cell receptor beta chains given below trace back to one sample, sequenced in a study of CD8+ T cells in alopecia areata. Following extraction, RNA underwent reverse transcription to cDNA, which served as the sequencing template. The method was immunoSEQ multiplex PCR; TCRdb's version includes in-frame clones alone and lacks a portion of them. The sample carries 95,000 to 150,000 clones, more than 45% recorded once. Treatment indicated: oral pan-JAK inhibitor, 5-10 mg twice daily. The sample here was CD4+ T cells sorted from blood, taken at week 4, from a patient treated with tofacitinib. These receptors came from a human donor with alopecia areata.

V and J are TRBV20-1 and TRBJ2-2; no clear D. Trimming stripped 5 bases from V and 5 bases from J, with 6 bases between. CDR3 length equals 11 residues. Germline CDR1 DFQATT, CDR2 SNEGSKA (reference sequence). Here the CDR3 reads CSAGKTGELFF. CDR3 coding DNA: TGCAGTGCTGGAAAAACCGGGGAGCTGTTTTTT.

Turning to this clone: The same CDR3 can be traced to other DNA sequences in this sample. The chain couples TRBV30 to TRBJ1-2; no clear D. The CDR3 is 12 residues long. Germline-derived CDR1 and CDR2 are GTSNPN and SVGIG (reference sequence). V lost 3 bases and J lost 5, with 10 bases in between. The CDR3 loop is CAWSPGTYGYTF. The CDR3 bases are TGTGCCTGGAGCCCGGGAACTTATGGCTACACCTTC.

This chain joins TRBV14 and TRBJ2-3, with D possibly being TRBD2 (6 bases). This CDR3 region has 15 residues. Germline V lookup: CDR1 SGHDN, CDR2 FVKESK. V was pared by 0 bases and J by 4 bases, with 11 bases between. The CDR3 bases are TGTGCCAGCAGCCAAGATCACCCGGGGGCAGATACGCAGTATTTT. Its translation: CASSQDHPGADTQYF.

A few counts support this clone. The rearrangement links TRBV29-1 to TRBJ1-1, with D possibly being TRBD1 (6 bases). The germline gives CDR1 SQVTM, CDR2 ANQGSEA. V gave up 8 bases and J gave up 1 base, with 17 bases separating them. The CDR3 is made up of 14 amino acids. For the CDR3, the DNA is TGCAGCATCCGCCCGGGACACACGAACACTGAAGCTTTCTTT. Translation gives CSIRPGHTNTEAFF. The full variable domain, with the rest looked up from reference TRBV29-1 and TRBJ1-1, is SAVISQKPSRDICQRGTSLTIQCQVDSQVTMMFWYRQQPGQSLTLIATANQGSEATYESGFVIDKFPISRPNLTFSTLTVSNMSPEDSSIYLCSIRPGHTNTEAFFGQGTRLTVV.

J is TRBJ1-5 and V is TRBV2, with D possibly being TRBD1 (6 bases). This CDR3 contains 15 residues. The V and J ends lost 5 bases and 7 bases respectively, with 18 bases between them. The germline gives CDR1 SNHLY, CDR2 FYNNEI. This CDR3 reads CASSKAGGARQPQHF. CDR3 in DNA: TGTGCCAGCAGTAAGGCTGGGGGGGCAAGGCAGCCCCAGCATTTT.

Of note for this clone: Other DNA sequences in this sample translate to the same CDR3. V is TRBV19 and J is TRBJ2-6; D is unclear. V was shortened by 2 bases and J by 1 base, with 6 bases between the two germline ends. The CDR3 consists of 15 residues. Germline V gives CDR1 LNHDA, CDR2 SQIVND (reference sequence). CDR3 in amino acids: CASSIPGSGANVLTF. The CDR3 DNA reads TGTGCCAGTAGTATACCCGGGTCTGGGGCCAACGTCCTGACTTTC.

The CDR3, as DNA: TGTGCCAGCAGCCAAGATCAACAAAGCGGGGGGTGGAAAAACATTCAGTACTTC. Protein sequence: CASSQDQQSGGWKNIQYF. The chain is built from TRBV4-2 and TRBJ2-4, with 9 bases matching TRBD2. The germline gives CDR1 LGHNA, CDR2 YNFKEQ. CDR3 size: 18 residues. V was clipped by 0 bases and J by 4 bases; unmatched bases: 10.

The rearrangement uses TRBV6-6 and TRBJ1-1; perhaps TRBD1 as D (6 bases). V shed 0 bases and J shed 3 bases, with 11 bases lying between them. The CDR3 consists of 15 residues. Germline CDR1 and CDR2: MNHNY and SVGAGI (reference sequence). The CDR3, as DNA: TGTGCCAGCAGTTACTCGGACAGTGTCTACACTGAAGCTTTCTTT. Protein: CASSYSDSVYTEAFF.

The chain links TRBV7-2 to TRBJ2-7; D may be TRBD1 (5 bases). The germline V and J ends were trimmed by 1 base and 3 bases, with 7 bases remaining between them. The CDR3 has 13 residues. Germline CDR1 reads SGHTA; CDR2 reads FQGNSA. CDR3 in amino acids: CASSLGQFYEQYF. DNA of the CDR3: TGTGCCAGCAGCTTAGGACAGTTCTACGAGCAGTACTTC.

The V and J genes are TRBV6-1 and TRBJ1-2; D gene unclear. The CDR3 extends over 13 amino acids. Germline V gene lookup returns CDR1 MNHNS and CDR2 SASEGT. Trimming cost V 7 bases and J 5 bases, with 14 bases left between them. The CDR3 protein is CASKKDGAYGYTF. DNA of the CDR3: TGTGCCAGCAAAAAGGACGGCGCATATGGCTACACCTTC.

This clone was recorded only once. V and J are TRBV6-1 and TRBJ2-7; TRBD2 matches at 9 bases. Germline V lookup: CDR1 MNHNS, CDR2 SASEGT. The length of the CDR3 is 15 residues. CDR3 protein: CVSDRASGTSYEQYF. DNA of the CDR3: TGTGTCTCCGACCGGGCTAGCGGGACGTCCTACGAGCAGTACTTC.

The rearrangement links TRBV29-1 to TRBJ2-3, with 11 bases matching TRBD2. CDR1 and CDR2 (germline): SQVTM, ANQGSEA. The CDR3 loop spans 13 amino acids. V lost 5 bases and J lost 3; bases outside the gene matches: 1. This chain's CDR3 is CSVPSGGTDTQYF. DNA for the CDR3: TGCAGCGTTCCTAGCGGGGGGACAGATACGCAGTATTTT.

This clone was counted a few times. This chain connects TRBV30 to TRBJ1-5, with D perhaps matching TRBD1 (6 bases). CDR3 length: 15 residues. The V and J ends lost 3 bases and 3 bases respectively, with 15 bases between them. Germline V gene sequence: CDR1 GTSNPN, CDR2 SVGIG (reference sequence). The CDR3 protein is CAWRQGHRPNQPQHF. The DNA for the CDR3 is TGTGCCTGGAGACAGGGACACCGACCCAATCAGCCCCAGCATTTT.